Each of the 24 T cell receptor beta chains below was sequenced from the same sample in a study of spatial heterogeneity in lung cancer. TCRdb independently ran MiXCR on the 5' RACE reads; one entry per CDR3 protein. Altogether roughly 120,000 distinct CDR3 sequences are present, 9.5% to 15% being singletons, with the ten largest covering roughly 15%. Time point reported: blood at routine non-recurrence follow-up after resection. Whole RNA from tumor, nontumor lung or frozen PBMC was sequenced unsorted. Here the sequenced sample was PBMCs, taken at follow-up. The receptors derive from a male donor with early-stage non-small cell lung cancer.

The chain employs TRBV15 and TRBJ1-5; TRBD1 matches 9 bases. Trimming cost V 3 bases and J 0 bases; bases outside gene matches: 12. There are 19 residues in the CDR3. CDR1 is LNHNV and CDR2 is YYDKDF in the germline V gene (reference sequence). In DNA, the CDR3 is TGTGCCACCAGCAGTCAGGGACAGGGTGGAATAAGTAGCAATCAGCCCCAGCATTTT. Its translation is CATSSQGQGGISSNQPQHF.

This clonotype was observed many times. The genes are TRBV28 and TRBJ2-5; tentatively, D is TRBD1 (5 bases). Trimming removed 4 bases from V and 5 bases from J, with 14 bases in between. This CDR3 is 14 amino acids long. The germline V gene has CDR1 MDHEN and CDR2 SYDVKM. The DNA for the CDR3 is TGTGCCAGCAGTTCCTTCCAGGGATCCGAGACCCAGTACTTC. This gives the protein CASSSFQGSETQYF.

This clonotype was seen only a few times. J is TRBJ1-3 and V is TRBV27; 7 positions match TRBD1. CDR3 size: 14 residues. The germline V gene has CDR1 MNHEY and CDR2 SMNVEV (reference sequence). V lost 10 bases to trimming and J lost 2 bases; unmatched junction nucleotides: 8. The CDR3 nucleotides are TGTGCCATCCATGACAGGGAGACTGGAAACACCATATATTTT. The encoded protein is CAIHDRETGNTIYF.

The table lists this clonotype with a few counts. The chain couples TRBV29-1 to TRBJ2-1, with D possibly being TRBD1 (5 bases). The germline V gene has CDR1 SQVTM and CDR2 ANQGSEA. V lost 6 bases and J 8 bases, leaving 20 bases between the germline ends. The CDR3 extends over 14 amino acids. CDR3 protein: CSVSQGFNGDEQFF. Here the CDR3 DNA reads TGCAGCGTCTCGCAGGGTTTTAATGGGGATGAGCAGTTCTTC.

This clonotype showed up just a few times. The chain combines TRBV28 with TRBJ2-7; D might be TRBD2 (5 bases). The CDR3 runs to 12 residues. Germline V gene data show CDR1 as MDHEN and CDR2 as SYDVKM. Trimming took 6 bases from V and 6 from J, leaving 12 bases between them. CDR3 in amino acids: CASRPRGLEQYF. The CDR3 DNA sequence: TGTGCCAGCAGACCCCGAGGGCTCGAGCAGTACTTC.

The V gene is TRBV20-1, the J gene TRBJ2-4, with 15 bases that match TRBD2. V lost 2 bases to trimming and J lost 9 bases; unmatched junction nucleotides: 8. Germline CDR1 is DFQATT and CDR2 is SNEGSKA (reference sequence). The CDR3 is made up of 16 amino acids. In DNA, the CDR3 is TGCAGTGCTAGAAGGACTAGCGGGGGGGCAGGTGGCATTCAGTACTTC. It encodes CSARRTSGGAGGIQYF.

This clonotype appeared many times. The V call is TRBV5-1, the J call TRBJ1-1; D gene unclear. V was cut by 4 bases and J by 6 bases, with 7 bases left in between. The V gene's germline CDR1 is SGHRS and CDR2 YFSETQ. This CDR3 region has 11 residues. Here the CDR3 DNA reads TGCGCCAGCAGCGACCGAGCTGAAGCTTTCTTT. This gives the protein CASSDRAEAFF. The full variable domain, rest sourced from reference TRBV5-1 and TRBJ1-1, is KAGVTQTPRYLIKTRGQQVTLSCSPISGHRSVSWYQQTPGQGLQFLFEYFSETQRNKGNFPGRFSGRQFSNSRSEMNVSTLELGDSALYLCASSDRAEAFFGQGTRLTVV.

This clonotype was found many times. The V call is TRBV12-3 or TRBV12-4, the J call TRBJ2-7; D may correspond to TRBD1 or TRBD2 (5 bases each). Trimming left V 2 bases short and J 3 bases short, with 17 bases between. The CDR3 sequence is 16 residues long. CDR3 nucleotide sequence: TGTGCCAGCAGTTTATCCAGGACACCGGCGGGCTACGAGCAGTACTTC. It specifies CASSLSRTPAGYEQYF.

In DNA, the CDR3 is TGCGCCAGCAGCCCCGGGGCCCAGGCCAAAAACATTCAGTACTTC. Translated: CASSPGAQAKNIQYF. The chain uses TRBV5-1 and TRBJ2-4; perhaps D is TRBD1 or TRBD2 (5 bases each). The germline V and J ends were trimmed by 4 bases and 1 base, with 12 bases remaining between them. The CDR3 has 15 residues. Germline V lookup: CDR1 SGHRS, CDR2 YFSETQ.

The rearrangement uses TRBV18 and TRBJ1-1, with D maybe TRBD1 (6 bases). The length of the CDR3 is 14 residues. Germline V gene lookup returns CDR1 KGHSH and CDR2 LQKENI. Trimming cost V 3 bases and J 4 bases, with 12 bases left between them. This chain's CDR3 is CASSPTGAGTEAFF. In nucleotides, the CDR3 is TGTGCCAGCTCACCCACGGGGGCCGGCACTGAAGCTTTCTTT. Full variable domain (rest looked up from reference TRBV18 and TRBJ1-1): NAGVMQNPRHLVRRRGQEARLRCSPMKGHSHVYWYRQLPEEGLKFMVYLQKENIIDESGMPKERFSAEFPKEGPSILRIQQVVRGDSAAYFCASSPTGAGTEAFFGQGTRLTVV.

The V gene is TRBV15, the J gene TRBJ2-6, with D maybe TRBD2 (5 bases). Germline CDR1 reads LNHNV; CDR2 reads YYDKDF (reference sequence). V was pared by 3 bases and J by 2 bases, with 11 bases between. The CDR3 contains 16 residues. The CDR3 spells CATSRDGETGANVLTF. As DNA, the CDR3 is TGTGCCACCAGCAGGGATGGGGAGACTGGGGCCAACGTCCTGACTTTC.

This clonotype was recorded at least ten times. The chain is built from TRBV9 and TRBJ1-6, with 7 bases aligning to TRBD1. In germline, CDR1 is SGDLS, CDR2 YYNGEE. The CDR3 has 17 amino acids. The J segment lost 10 bases and the V segment lost 7 bases, leaving 20 bases of the junction unmatched. CDR3 nucleotide sequence: TGTGCCAGCGGCACCCAGATTTTACAGGGGCGGGGATCACCCCTCCACTTT. Its translation: CASGTQILQGRGSPLHF.

Only a few counts were recorded for this clonotype. This chain joins TRBV20-1 and TRBJ1-2, with 9 positions matching TRBD1. The CDR3 is 13 amino acids. With V trimmed by 8 bases and J by 1 base, 5 bases remained unmatched. Germline CDR1 DFQATT, CDR2 SNEGSKA (reference sequence). In DNA form, the CDR3 reads TGCAGTCCCACAGGGGGCCGTAACTATGGCTACACCTTC. Its protein is CSPTGGRNYGYTF.

This clonotype was recorded a few times. This chain connects TRBV6-6 to TRBJ2-7; 7 bases align to TRBD1. Looked up from germline, CDR1 is MNHNY and CDR2 is SVGAGI (reference sequence). This CDR3 is built from 16 residues. With 0 bases clipped from V and 0 bases from J, the junction kept 5 bases outside the gene matches. This chain's CDR3 is CASSYSNRGVSYEQYF. CDR3 sequence (DNA): TGTGCCAGCAGTTACTCGAACAGGGGCGTCTCCTACGAGCAGTACTTC.

The table lists this clonotype with many counts. V usage is TRBV20-1 and J usage is TRBJ2-5; D is unresolved. This CDR3 has 10 residues. V was cut by 6 bases and J by 2 bases, with 4 bases left in between. CDR1 is DFQATT and CDR2 is SNEGSKA in the germline V gene (reference sequence). CDR3 amino acids: CSAQQETQYF. The CDR3 nucleotides read TGCAGTGCGCAGCAAGAGACCCAGTACTTC.

V and J are TRBV6-6 and TRBJ1-6; D is ambiguous. The CDR3 runs 14 residues. V gave up 6 bases and J gave up 10 bases, with 16 bases separating them. Germline V gene data show CDR1 as MNHNY and CDR2 as SVGAGI (reference sequence). CDR3: CASSPGPGRSPLHF. The CDR3 nucleotides are TGTGCCAGCAGCCCAGGACCGGGGAGGTCACCCCTCCACTTT.

The CDR3 reads CASSYARQLNTEAFF. The DNA of the CDR3 is TGTGCCAGCAGTTACGCCCGACAGTTGAACACTGAAGCTTTCTTT. The chain is built from TRBV6-5 and TRBJ1-1, with a possible D match to TRBD1 (5 bases). CDR3 length equals 15 residues. Germline V gene lookup returns CDR1 MNHEY and CDR2 SVGAGI. Trimming pared 2 bases from V and 0 bases from J, leaving 10 bases between.

The chain employs TRBV15 and TRBJ1-4; D unresolved. V lost 1 base, J lost 0 bases, and 6 bases lay in between. Germline CDR1 is LNHNV and CDR2 is YYDKDF (reference sequence). The CDR3 length is 15 residues. The CDR3 is CATSRGGTTNEKLFF. The CDR3, as DNA: TGTGCCACCAGCAGAGGCGGGACAACTAATGAAAAACTGTTTTTT.

This clonotype was counted between two and nine times. The V and J genes are TRBV20-1 and TRBJ2-6, with unresolved D. The germline V and J ends were trimmed by 3 bases and 0 bases, with 12 bases remaining between them. In germline, CDR1 is DFQATT, CDR2 SNEGSKA (reference sequence). The CDR3 is 16 residues long. The CDR3 sequence is CSARKQAYSGANVLTF. The CDR3 coding sequence is TGCAGTGCTAGGAAGCAGGCTTACTCTGGGGCCAACGTCCTGACTTTC.

This clonotype was observed at least ten times. This rearrangement joins TRBV12-3 or TRBV12-4 to TRBJ2-5, with D perhaps TRBD2 (5 bases). With 3 bases removed from V and 9 bases from J, the gap between germline ends came to 14 bases. This CDR3 contains 13 residues. This CDR3 is CASSFSGLEAQYF. CDR3 coding DNA: TGTGCCAGCAGTTTTTCCGGCCTGGAGGCCCAGTACTTC.

The chain combines TRBV9 with TRBJ1-5; TRBD1 is a possible D gene (6 bases). The CDR3 runs 17 residues. V dropped 0 bases and J dropped 1 base, with 14 bases sitting between them. In germline, CDR1 is SGDLS, CDR2 YYNGEE. The DNA of the CDR3 is TGTGCCAGCAGCGTAGACGCGGACAGTCTCAGCAATCAGCCCCAGCATTTT. Its protein is CASSVDADSLSNQPQHF.

This clonotype appeared many times. The gene calls are TRBV24-1 and TRBJ2-3, with D perhaps being TRBD1 or TRBD2 (6 bases each). This CDR3 has 14 amino acids. Germline V gene sequence: CDR1 KGHDR, CDR2 SFDVKD. Trimming cost V 6 bases and J 3 bases, with 12 bases left between them. This CDR3 is CATSSGGGTDTQYF. In DNA, the CDR3 is TGTGCCACCAGTTCTGGAGGGGGGACAGATACGCAGTATTTT.

This chain connects TRBV7-2 to TRBJ2-1, with a weak D call TRBD1 (5 bases). The CDR3 is made up of 15 amino acids. The V end lost 1 base, the J end lost 6 bases, and 13 bases lay between the germline ends. From germline, CDR1 is SGHTA and CDR2 FQGNSA. CDR3 sequence: CASSLVPRQINEQFF. Here the CDR3 DNA reads TGTGCCAGCAGCTTAGTCCCTAGACAGATCAATGAGCAGTTCTTC.

This chain's CDR3 is CASSPPSGYEQYF. Written as DNA, the CDR3 is TGTGCCAGCAGCCCCCCATCTGGCTACGAGCAGTACTTC. The chain recombines TRBV7-9 with TRBJ2-7; D unresolved. The V end lost 5 bases, the J end lost 3 bases, and 11 bases lay between the germline ends. Germline V CDR1 and CDR2: SEHNR, FQNEAQ (reference sequence). The CDR3 is 13 amino acids.